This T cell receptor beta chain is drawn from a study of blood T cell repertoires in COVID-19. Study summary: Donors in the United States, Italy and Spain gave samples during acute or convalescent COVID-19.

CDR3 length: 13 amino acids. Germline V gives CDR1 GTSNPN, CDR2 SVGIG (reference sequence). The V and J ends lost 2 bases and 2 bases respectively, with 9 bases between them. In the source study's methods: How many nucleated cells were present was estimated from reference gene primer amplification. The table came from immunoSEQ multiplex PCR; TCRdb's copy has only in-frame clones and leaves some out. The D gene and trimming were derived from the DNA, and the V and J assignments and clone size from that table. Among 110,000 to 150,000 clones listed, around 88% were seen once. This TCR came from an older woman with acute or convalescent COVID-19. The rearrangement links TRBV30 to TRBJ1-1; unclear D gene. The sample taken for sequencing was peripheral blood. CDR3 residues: CAWSPGGNTEAFF. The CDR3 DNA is TGTGCCTGGAGTCCGGGAGGAAACACTGAAGCTTTCTTT.